One sample yielded the 6 T cell receptor beta chains listed below, sequenced in a study of regulatory T cells in long-lasting Graves disease (dated by TCRdb to about 2021). The time point label for this specimen denotes: newly diagnosed GD, antithyroid drugs for less than 3 months. For both TCR sequencing and RNA sequencing, RNA was extracted from PBMCs in TRIzol. The library relied on multiplex PCR. The sequencing machine was an Illumina HiSeq 4000. iRepertoire HTBI primers and Arm-PCR amplification of CDR3 regions were used to construct TCR beta libraries. TCRdb ran its own pipeline on the public reads, namely fastp trimming at Q25 and MiXCR clone calling, and kept in-frame beta chains. Under each unique CDR3 protein, matching rows form one entry showing the most common genes and DNA. Within this sample are about 560,000 distinct CDR3 sequences, with about 15% of them counted one time only. The ten largest clones capture 12% of the sample.

The data were also submitted as part of a second study, on T cells in Graves' hyperthyroidism and ophthalmopathy.

This material consisted of peripheral blood mononuclear cells (PBMCs), taken at new diagnosis, from a patient treated with antithyroid drugs. The origin of the receptors is a man aged 18 to 29 with Graves disease. Donor details come from another sample of the same person, matched by shared clones.

The rearrangement joins TRBV5-1 to TRBJ2-2; 12 nucleotides match TRBD2. The CDR3 totals 16 residues. J was trimmed by 7 bases and V by 2 bases; bases with no gene match: 6. The germline V gene encodes CDR1 SGHRS and CDR2 YFSETQ. The CDR3 nucleotides are TGCGCCAGCAGCTTTTCTAGCGGGAGGGCCGACGGGGAGCTGTTTTTT. It is translated as CASSFSSGRADGELFF. Looking up the rest from reference TRBV5-1 and TRBJ2-2 gives the full variable domain: KAGVTQTPRYLIKTRGQQVTLSCSPISGHRSVSWYQQTPGQGLQFLFEYFSETQRNKGNFPGRFSGRQFSNSRSEMNVSTLELGDSALYLCASSFSSGRADGELFFGEGSRLTVL.

This clonotype was seen many times. The genes are TRBV27 and TRBJ1-5; the D is unclear. V was cut by 8 bases and J by 5 bases, with 16 bases left in between. The CDR3 length is 14 residues. The germline V gene has CDR1 MNHEY and CDR2 SMNVEV (reference sequence). The CDR3 here is CASGQHAGDQPQHF. The CDR3 nucleotides are TGTGCCAGCGGGCAACACGCTGGGGATCAGCCCCAGCATTTT.

This clonotype was observed many times. The chain is built from TRBV20-1 and TRBJ1-2; D is perhaps TRBD1 (6 bases). The V end was cut by 5 bases, the J end by 7 bases, with 14 bases between. The CDR3 contains 12 residues. The germline V gene encodes CDR1 DFQATT and CDR2 SNEGSKA (reference sequence). The CDR3 nucleotides read TGCAGTGCTGCCCGGGGGGGCGCTGGCTACACCTTC. This translates into CSAARGGAGYTF.

This clonotype was seen at least ten times. J is TRBJ2-4 and V is TRBV7-8; D gene uncertain. V was clipped by 4 bases and J by 0 bases, with 13 bases between them. Germline CDR1 reads SGHVS; CDR2 reads FQNEAQ. The CDR3 runs 16 residues. CDR3 protein: CASSSAGPLAKNIQYF. Written as DNA, the CDR3 is TGTGCCAGCAGCTCGGCTGGACCACTAGCCAAAAACATTCAGTACTTC.

The chain's CDR3 is CASRNTGTQKFYGYTF. CDR3 coding DNA: TGTGCCAGTCGAAACACCGGGACCCAGAAATTCTATGGCTACACCTTC. The genes are TRBV19 and TRBJ1-2, with D perhaps TRBD1 (5 bases). This CDR3 is built from 16 residues. V was pared by 8 bases and J by 4 bases, with 23 bases between. CDR1 LNHDA and CDR2 SQIVND come from the germline V gene (reference sequence).

This chain joins TRBV11-3 and TRBJ2-2, with a possible D match to TRBD1 (5 bases). Germline loops: CDR1 SGHNT, CDR2 YENEEA. The V and J ends lost 4 bases and 7 bases respectively, with 25 bases between them. The CDR3 consists of 18 residues. The chain's CDR3 is CASSSPESETALSGELFF. The CDR3 DNA reads as TGTGCCAGCAGCTCCCCGGAGTCGGAGACAGCATTAAGCGGGGAGCTGTTTTTT. The complete variable domain, with remaining parts taken from reference TRBV11-3 and TRBJ2-2, reads EAGVVQSPRYKIIEKKQPVAFWCNPISGHNTLYWYLQNLGQGPELLIRYENEEAVDDSQLPKDRFSAERLKGVDSTLKIQPAELGDSAVYLCASSSPESETALSGELFFGEGSRLTVL.